Below are 27 T cell receptor beta chains sequenced from a single sample in a study of shared clonotypes between healthy human individuals. Naive CD8 isolation took CD45RO-negative cells positively selected for CCR7 and excluded terminally differentiated effector memory CD45RA+ cells. Method: immunoSEQ multiplex PCR; TCRdb's copy keeps in-frame clones and lacks some. This sample has over 2,000,000 clones, with about 93% found just once. Sequencing was carried out using naive CD8+ T cells from PBMCs. These receptor sequences come from a man between 18 and 35 years old in good health. Some clones in this sample may be carry-over from other donors' samples.

V and J are TRBV30 and TRBJ2-7; D may be TRBD1 (6 bases). The CDR3 totals 11 residues. Germline CDR1 GTSNPN, CDR2 SVGIG (reference sequence). The V gene lost 7 bases and the J gene lost 5 bases, with 12 bases spanning the gap. CDR3 residues: CAYRTGHEQYF. CDR3 nucleotide sequence: TGTGCCTACCGTACAGGGCACGAGCAGTACTTC.

This clone has just one count. V usage is TRBV28 and J usage is TRBJ2-7, with 8 bases aligning to TRBD2. The CDR3 runs 15 residues. Looked up from germline, CDR1 is MDHEN and CDR2 is SYDVKM. With 8 bases clipped from V and 3 bases from J, the junction kept 12 bases outside the gene matches. CDR3 DNA: TGTGCCAGCGAGGACGGGGGGGAGGGTGACTACGAGCAGTACTTC. Translation gives CASEDGGEGDYEQYF.

The chain carries TRBV2 and TRBJ2-7; 8 bases align to TRBD1. The CDR3 is 14 residues long. The ends lost 7 bases at V and 2 bases at J; junction bases unmatched: 7. Germline-derived CDR1 and CDR2 are SNHLY and FYNNEI. The DNA for the CDR3 is TGTGCCAGCATTGACAGGGGCTTAACCTACGAGCAGTACTTC. This sequence encodes CASIDRGLTYEQYF. Full variable domain (remainder filled in from reference TRBV2 and TRBJ2-7): EPEVTQTPSHQVTQMGQEVILRCVPISNHLYFYWYRQILGQKVEFLVSFYNNEISEKSEIFDDQFSVERPDGSNFTLKIRSTKLEDSAMYFCASIDRGLTYEQYFGPGTRLTVT.

This clone appeared once. This chain connects TRBV28 to TRBJ2-2, with 11 bases aligning to TRBD2. V was pared by 6 bases and J by 6 bases, with 0 bases of the junction left unmatched. The CDR3 contains 13 residues. Germline lookup yields CDR1 MDHEN and CDR2 SYDVKM. CDR3 sequence: CASRTSGAGELFF. The CDR3 nucleotides read TGTGCCAGCAGGACTAGCGGGGCCGGGGAGCTGTTTTTT.

This clone was picked up a small number of times. The chain carries TRBV7-9 and TRBJ2-7; no reliable D call. Germline CDR1 SEHNR, CDR2 FQNEAQ (reference sequence). This CDR3 has 14 residues. Trimming took 2 bases from V and 0 from J, leaving 8 bases between them. CDR3 in amino acids: CASSLKGSSYEQYF. The CDR3 DNA follows: TGTGCCAGCAGCTTAAAGGGCAGCTCCTACGAGCAGTACTTC. Drawing the rest from reference TRBV7-9 and TRBJ2-7, the complete variable domain is DTGVSQNPRHKITKRGQNVTFRCDPISEHNRLYWYRQTLGQGPEFLTYFQNEAQLEKSRLLSDRFSAERPKGSFSTLEIQRTEQGDSAMYLCASSLKGSSYEQYFGPGTRLTVT.

This clone occurred once. The rearrangement links TRBV27 to TRBJ2-7; a weak D match, TRBD1 (6 bases). The germline V gene encodes CDR1 MNHEY and CDR2 SMNVEV (reference sequence). Trimming removed 6 bases at V and 4 bases at J, with 19 bases between. This CDR3 contains 15 residues. In DNA, the CDR3 is TGTGCCAGCAGGGGGCGGGTAGGGGGAGATTACGAGCAGTACTTC. Encoded protein: CASRGRVGGDYEQYF.

V is TRBV7-9 and J is TRBJ2-1; D call uncertain. This CDR3 spans 13 amino acids. In germline, CDR1 is SEHNR, CDR2 FQNEAQ (reference sequence). With 5 bases removed from V and 9 bases from J, the gap between germline ends came to 14 bases. The chain's CDR3 is CASSVDPRREQFF. The DNA for the CDR3 is TGTGCCAGCAGCGTTGACCCGCGGCGTGAGCAGTTCTTC.

The V and J genes are TRBV7-2 and TRBJ1-2; 8 bases fit TRBD1. The V gene's germline CDR1 is SGHTA and CDR2 FQGNSA. CDR3 length: 15 amino acids. V shed 5 bases, J shed 8 bases, and the junction held 13 bases outside the gene matches. The CDR3 loop reads CASSPSRTGLNGYTF. As DNA, the CDR3 is TGTGCCAGCAGCCCCTCTCGGACAGGGCTTAACGGCTACACCTTC.

The chain links TRBV27 to TRBJ2-7; 8 nucleotides agree with TRBD2. The germline CDR1 and CDR2 sequences are MNHEY and SMNVEV (reference sequence). The CDR3 spans 13 residues. The junction had 4 bases not matched to a gene; V was cut back by 7 bases and J by 2 bases. DNA of the CDR3: TGTGCCAGCAACGGGGGGGAACCCTACGAGCAGTACTTC. Protein product: CASNGGEPYEQYF.

The chain's CDR3 is CASSPGTGNYNEQFF. The CDR3 DNA sequence: TGCGCCAGCAGCCCTGGGACAGGGAACTACAATGAGCAGTTCTTC. The chain carries TRBV4-1 and TRBJ2-1; 9 bases fit TRBD1. There are 15 residues in the CDR3. Losses at the gene ends were 4 bases for V and 3 bases for J; bases not matched to a gene: 4. Germline loops: CDR1 MGHRA, CDR2 YSYEKL.

As for this clone: Other DNA sequences of this sample code for an identical CDR3. The chain employs TRBV5-6 and TRBJ1-1; D remains ambiguous. V lost 2 bases and J lost 7, with 9 bases in between. This CDR3 spans 12 amino acids. CDR1 is SGHDT, CDR2 YYEEEE, per germline. In DNA form, the CDR3 reads TGTGCCAGCAGCTTCGGATTGAGTGAAGCTTTCTTT. It encodes CASSFGLSEAFF.

V usage is TRBV11-2 and J usage is TRBJ2-1; D uncertain. The CDR3 contains 11 residues. V was shortened by 7 bases and J by 3 bases, with 4 bases between the two germline ends. Germline V gene sequence: CDR1 SGHAT, CDR2 FQNNGV. As DNA, the CDR3 is TGTGCCAGCACCGACTACAATGAGCAGTTCTTC. This gives the protein CASTDYNEQFF.

V and J are TRBV27 and TRBJ1-2, with D possibly being TRBD1 (5 bases). The germline V and J ends were trimmed by 5 bases and 8 bases, with 21 bases remaining between them. Germline lookup yields CDR1 MNHEY and CDR2 SMNVEV (reference sequence). CDR3 size: 15 residues. In DNA form, the CDR3 reads TGTGCCAGCAGTCGCCGGGACCCAATTATACAGGGCTACACCTTC. Translating gives CASSRRDPIIQGYTF.

The chain employs TRBV5-5 and TRBJ1-5; maybe TRBD1 (5 bases). Trimming took 1 base from V and 3 from J, leaving 17 bases between them. Germline assignment: CDR1 SGHKS and CDR2 YYEKEE (reference sequence). This CDR3 spans 17 amino acids. The CDR3 DNA follows: TGTGCCAGCAGCTTGAAATCCAGGGTTGAGGACAATCAGCCCCAGCATTTT. Its translation: CASSLKSRVEDNQPQHF.

The V and J genes are TRBV5-1 and TRBJ2-3, with D uncertain. Deletions cut 4 bases from V and 0 bases from J, with 6 bases between. Germline V gene data show CDR1 as SGHRS and CDR2 as YFSETQ. The CDR3 loop spans 13 amino acids. CDR3 nucleotide sequence: TGCGCCAGCAGCGAGACTAGCACAGATACGCAGTATTTT. Protein product: CASSETSTDTQYF.

The chain combines TRBV29-1 with TRBJ2-1; 11 bases map to TRBD2. CDR3 length: 15 amino acids. Germline CDR1 SQVTM, CDR2 ANQGSEA. The junction had 5 bases not matched to a gene; V was cut back by 7 bases and J by 0 bases. The CDR3, as DNA: TGCAGCGCCGACGGGACTAGCGGCTCCTACAATGAGCAGTTCTTC. This sequence encodes CSADGTSGSYNEQFF.

This clone was picked up one time. The identical CDR3 is also encoded by other nucleotide sequences in the sample. CDR3 sequence reads: CASSLSRDTTYEQYF. CDR3 nucleotides: TGTGCCAGCAGTTTATCGCGGGACACCACCTACGAGCAGTACTTC. The genes are TRBV27 and TRBJ2-7; possibly TRBD1 or TRBD2 for D (6 bases each). The germline CDR1 and CDR2 sequences are MNHEY and SMNVEV (reference sequence). Trimming shortened V by 0 bases and J by 2 bases, and 11 bases separated the two germline ends. This CDR3 is 15 amino acids long.

This clone came up once. V and J are TRBV5-8 and TRBJ1-4; D is unclear. Germline assignment: CDR1 SGHTS and CDR2 YDEGEE. Trimming shortened V by 2 bases and J by 8 bases, and 16 bases separated the two germline ends. The CDR3 totals 15 residues. CDR3 amino acids: CASSFRTPRREKLFF. The CDR3 coding sequence is TGTGCCAGCAGCTTCCGGACTCCCAGACGGGAAAAACTGTTTTTT.

In regard to this clone: This specimen includes other DNA sequences encoding the same CDR3. The gene calls are TRBV19 and TRBJ1-1, with D uncertain. The CDR3 consists of 14 residues. V lost 0 bases and J 1 base, leaving 6 bases between the germline ends. The germline CDR1 and CDR2 sequences are LNHDA and SQIVND (reference sequence). The CDR3 coding sequence is TGTGCCAGTAGTATAGATTTGGGGAACACTGAAGCTTTCTTT. Translated, it gives CASSIDLGNTEAFF.

J is TRBJ2-5 and V is TRBV18; D is unclear. Germline CDR1 reads KGHSH; CDR2 reads LQKENI. The ends were cut back, 4 bases at V and 1 base at J, with 7 bases in the middle. The CDR3 sequence is 13 residues long. CDR3 in amino acids: CASSRGGQETQYF. CDR3 sequence (DNA): TGTGCCAGCTCACGGGGTGGCCAAGAGACCCAGTACTTC.

The gene calls are TRBV5-6 and TRBJ1-5, with D perhaps TRBD1 (5 bases). CDR1 is SGHDT, CDR2 YYEEEE, per germline. V lost 3 bases to trimming and J lost 0 bases, with 19 bases between them. The CDR3 extends over 18 amino acids. The CDR3 DNA reads TGTGCCAGCAGCTCCGGGTCATTCCGGGGGGATAGCAATCAGCCCCAGCATTTT. Residues: CASSSGSFRGDSNQPQHF.

The V gene is TRBV27, the J gene TRBJ2-1; 9 nucleotides agree with TRBD2. CDR3 length equals 15 residues. Germline V gives CDR1 MNHEY, CDR2 SMNVEV (reference sequence). J gave up 6 bases and V 6 bases, and 9 bases lay outside the gene matches. The CDR3 protein is CASRPELAGVNEQFF. The CDR3, as DNA: TGTGCCAGCAGGCCGGAGTTAGCGGGAGTCAATGAGCAGTTCTTC.

The chain carries TRBV28 and TRBJ2-2, with D uncertain. Deletions cut 3 bases from V and 8 bases from J, with 10 bases between. This CDR3 spans 13 amino acids. Looked up from germline, CDR1 is MDHEN and CDR2 is SYDVKM. The CDR3 DNA follows: TGTGCCAGCAGTTTCCCCGAGGCGGGGGAGCTGTTTTTT. Translated: CASSFPEAGELFF. The full variable domain, completed using reference TRBV28 and TRBJ2-2, is DVKVTQSSRYLVKRTGEKVFLECVQDMDHENMFWYRQDPGLGLRLIYFSYDVKMKEKGDIPEGYSVSREKKERFSLILESASTNQTSMYLCASSFPEAGELFFGEGSRLTVL.

This clone came up once. V and J are TRBV7-3 and TRBJ2-2; a weak D match, TRBD1 (5 bases). Germline V gene sequence: CDR1 SGHTA, CDR2 FQGTGA. The germline V and J ends were trimmed by 6 bases and 0 bases, with 11 bases remaining between them. This CDR3 is built from 15 residues. The CDR3 region has the DNA TGTGCCAGCAGTTCAACAGGTCCGAACACCGGGGAGCTGTTTTTT. Translated: CASSSTGPNTGELFF.

This chain uses TRBV11-3 with TRBJ2-2; D is unclear. This CDR3 spans 13 amino acids. Trimming shortened V by 1 base and J by 6 bases, and 6 bases separated the two germline ends. CDR1 and CDR2 (germline): SGHNT, YENEEA. The DNA for the CDR3 is TGTGCCAGCAGCTTAGGGGTCGCCGGGGAGCTGTTTTTT. Translating it yields CASSLGVAGELFF.

The chain joins TRBV7-2 to TRBJ2-7; D unresolved. CDR3 length equals 12 residues. CDR1 SGHTA and CDR2 FQGNSA come from the germline V gene. Trimming pared 6 bases from V and 6 bases from J, leaving 12 bases between. CDR3 nucleotide sequence: TGTGCCAGCAGTTCCCAGTTCGGCGAGCAGTACTTC. Amino acids: CASSSQFGEQYF.

The chain joins TRBV27 to TRBJ2-1; D unresolved. The CDR3 contains 14 residues. The V gene's germline CDR1 is MNHEY and CDR2 SMNVEV (reference sequence). V was shortened by 8 bases and J by 0 bases, with 11 bases between the two germline ends. The CDR3 DNA follows: TGTGCCAGCTCCAGAAGGAGCTCCTACAATGAGCAGTTCTTC. This encodes CASSRRSSYNEQFF.